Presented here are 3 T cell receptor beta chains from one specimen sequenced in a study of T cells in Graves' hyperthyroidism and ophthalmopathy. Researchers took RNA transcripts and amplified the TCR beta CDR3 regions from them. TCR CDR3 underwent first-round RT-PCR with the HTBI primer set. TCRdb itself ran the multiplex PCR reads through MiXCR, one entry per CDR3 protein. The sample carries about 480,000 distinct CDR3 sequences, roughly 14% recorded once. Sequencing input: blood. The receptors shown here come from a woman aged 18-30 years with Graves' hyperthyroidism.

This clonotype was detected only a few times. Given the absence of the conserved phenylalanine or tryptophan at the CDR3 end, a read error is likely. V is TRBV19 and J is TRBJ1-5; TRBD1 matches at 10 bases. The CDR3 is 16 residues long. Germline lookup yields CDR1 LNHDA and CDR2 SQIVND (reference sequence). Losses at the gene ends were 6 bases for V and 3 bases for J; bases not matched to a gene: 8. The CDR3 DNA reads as TGTGCCAGTAGACTCAGGACAGGGGGTCTCAATCAGCCCCAGCATGTT. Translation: CASRLRTGGLNQPQHV.

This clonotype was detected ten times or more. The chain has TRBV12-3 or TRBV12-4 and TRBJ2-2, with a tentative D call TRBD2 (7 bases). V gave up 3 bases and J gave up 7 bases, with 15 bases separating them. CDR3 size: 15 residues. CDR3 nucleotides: TGTGCCAGCAGTTTCTTACAGGGCGGGGGCGGGGAGCTGTTTTTT. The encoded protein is CASSFLQGGGGELFF.

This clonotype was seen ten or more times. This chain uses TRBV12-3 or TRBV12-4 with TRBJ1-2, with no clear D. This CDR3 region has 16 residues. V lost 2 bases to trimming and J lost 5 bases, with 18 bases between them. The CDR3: CASSLYTSPLPYGYTF. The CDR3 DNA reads TGTGCCAGCAGTTTATACACATCCCCCCTTCCATATGGCTACACCTTC.